This entry lists 22 T cell receptor beta chains sequenced from one sample in a study of T-cell reconstitution after alpha-beta-depleted transplantation in children. As it was prepared, the TCRbeta library received unique molecular identifiers. TCRdb redid the calling of the PCR reads with MiXCR, one entry per CDR3 protein. In the table there are some 130,000 distinct CDR3 sequences, 8% to 10% of which are singletons. The sequencing here drew on PBMCs, mostly from graft donor cells, taken 180 days after TCRalphabeta/CD19-depleted stem cell transplant. These TCRs come from a girl under three years old who had a stem cell transplant for combined immunodeficiency, so the T cells may come from the graft donor.

This clonotype was counted only a few times. The rearrangement links TRBV27 to TRBJ2-1; D tentatively reads TRBD1 or TRBD2 (5 bases each). Per the germline V gene, CDR1 is MNHEY and CDR2 is SMNVEV (reference sequence). This CDR3 is built from 14 residues. The ends were cut back, 3 bases at V and 4 bases at J, with 10 bases in the middle. CDR3: CASSLGVPYNEQFF. The DNA of the CDR3 is TGTGCCAGCAGTTTGGGGGTTCCATACAATGAGCAGTTCTTC.

This clonotype turned up a few times. CDR3: CASSLYGPFIGSTDTQYF. DNA for the CDR3: TGCGCCAGCAGCCTTTACGGGCCTTTCATTGGGTCCACAGATACGCAGTATTTT. The chain uses TRBV5-1 and TRBJ2-3; no firm D call. The V end was cut by 4 bases, the J end by 2 bases, with 23 bases between. Germline CDR1 is SGHRS and CDR2 is YFSETQ. The CDR3 contains 18 residues.

This clonotype was found a few times. The chain uses TRBV12-3 or TRBV12-4 and TRBJ2-6; no clear D gene. V was cut by 3 bases and J by 2 bases, with 8 bases left in between. CDR3 length: 15 amino acids. The CDR3 nucleotides read TGTGCCAGCAGTTTTGAGATCCCTGGGGCCAACGTCCTGACTTTC. Translated, it gives CASSFEIPGANVLTF.

In this sample, this clonotype turned up a few times. The J gene is TRBJ2-1, the V gene TRBV7-2; 9 nucleotides match TRBD2. CDR1 is SGHTA, CDR2 FQGNSA, per germline. This CDR3 spans 15 amino acids. Unmatched junction bases numbered 12, after V lost 7 bases and J lost 8 bases. The CDR3 DNA follows: TGTGCCAGCACCCTTAGCGGGAGAAACAGTGATGAGCAGTTCTTC. Its translation: CASTLSGRNSDEQFF.

A few counts support this clonotype. The CDR3 here is CASSLGAGAYEQYF. CDR3 bases: TGTGCCAGCAGCTTAGGCGCAGGGGCCTACGAGCAGTACTTC. The chain links TRBV11-2 to TRBJ2-7, with D possibly being TRBD1 (6 bases). The V gene lost 1 base and the J gene lost 2 bases, with 9 bases spanning the gap. The CDR3 covers 14 residues. The germline V gene has CDR1 SGHAT and CDR2 FQNNGV.

The CDR3 reads CSARRRGFDYGYTF. The CDR3, as DNA: TGCAGTGCCCGACGCAGGGGGTTCGACTATGGCTACACCTTC. The chain recombines TRBV20-1 with TRBJ1-2; 7 bases are a match to TRBD1. The ends lost 6 bases at V and 3 bases at J; junction bases unmatched: 10. The germline gives CDR1 DFQATT, CDR2 SNEGSKA (reference sequence). CDR3 length: 14 amino acids.

This clonotype has only a few counts. The J gene is TRBJ1-1, the V gene TRBV27, with TRBD1 as a possible D gene (6 bases). The V gene's germline CDR1 is MNHEY and CDR2 SMNVEV (reference sequence). Deletions cut 6 bases from V and 2 bases from J, with 10 bases between. The CDR3 has 13 residues. CDR3 nucleotide sequence: TGTGCCAGCAGCCTCGGGACAAACACTGAAGCTTTCTTT. Translated: CASSLGTNTEAFF.

The chain recombines TRBV7-2 with TRBJ2-3, with TRBD1 as a possible D gene (6 bases). V was cut by 1 base and J by 1 base, with 6 bases left in between. Germline CDR1 is SGHTA and CDR2 is FQGNSA. CDR3 length: 14 residues. This CDR3 is CASSLDRGTDTQYF. The CDR3 DNA follows: TGTGCCAGCAGCTTAGACAGGGGCACAGATACGCAGTATTTT. The entire variable domain, with the rest obtained from reference TRBV7-2 and TRBJ2-3, is as follows: GAGVSQSPSNKVTEKGKDVELRCDPISGHTALYWYRQSLGQGLEFLIYFQGNSAPDKSGLPSDRFSAERTGGSVSTLTIQRTQQEDSAVYLCASSLDRGTDTQYFGPGTRLTVL.

This clonotype has a handful of counts. The chain couples TRBV29-1 to TRBJ2-3, with 7 bases fitting TRBD1. From germline, CDR1 is SQVTM and CDR2 ANQGSEA. The CDR3 sequence is 15 residues long. Trimming removed 1 base from V and 6 bases from J; junction bases left unmatched: 10. CDR3 protein: CSVEAPVDRLDTQYF. As DNA, the CDR3 is TGCAGCGTTGAAGCCCCGGTGGACAGGTTGGATACGCAGTATTTT.

CDR3 amino acids: CASSYPRGPYNEQFF. As DNA, the CDR3 is TGTGCCAGCAGTTACCCGCGGGGGCCTTACAATGAGCAGTTCTTC. The rearrangement links TRBV6-2 or TRBV6-3 to TRBJ2-1; a possible D gene is TRBD2 (7 bases). Trimming removed 2 bases at V and 4 bases at J, with 12 bases between. The V gene's germline CDR1 is MNHEY and CDR2 SVGEGT. This CDR3 has 15 residues.

Worth noting for this clonotype: This sequence may be a read error, since a much larger clone differs from it by one base. The gene calls are TRBV5-1 and TRBJ2-3; D call uncertain. Per germline, CDR1 SGHRS and CDR2 YFSETQ. The CDR3 extends over 15 amino acids. In DNA, the CDR3 is TGCGCCACCAGCTTGGTTCCGAGAAGCACAGATACGCAGTATTTT. As protein: CATSLVPRSTDTQYF.

Only a few counts were recorded for this clonotype. This chain joins TRBV4-3 and TRBJ1-2, with D tentatively TRBD1 (5 bases). The CDR3 spans 18 residues. The V gene lost 1 base and the J gene lost 1 base, with 19 bases spanning the gap. Germline CDR1 LGHNA, CDR2 YSLEER. CDR3 sequence: CASSQVSVETASNYGYTF. CDR3 bases: TGCGCCAGCAGCCAAGTTAGTGTGGAGACAGCCAGTAACTATGGCTACACCTTC.

The V call is TRBV27, the J call TRBJ2-1; D might be TRBD2 (6 bases). The CDR3 has 12 residues. Germline V lookup: CDR1 MNHEY, CDR2 SMNVEV (reference sequence). Trimming cost V 2 bases and J 12 bases, with 11 bases left between them. CDR3 amino acids: CASSLGGILQFF. CDR3 in DNA: TGTGCCAGCAGTTTAGGAGGGATTCTGCAGTTCTTC.

The V and J genes are TRBV5-1 and TRBJ2-2, with 7 positions matching TRBD1. The junction had 8 bases not matched to a gene; V was cut back by 3 bases and J by 0 bases. CDR3 length: 17 residues. From germline, CDR1 is SGHRS and CDR2 YFSETQ. CDR3 DNA sequence: TGCGCCAGCAGCTCCGACAGGGTTGGGGCGAACACCGGGGAGCTGTTTTTT. This gives the protein CASSSDRVGANTGELFF. Combining the CDR3 with reference TRBV5-1 and TRBJ2-2 gives the whole variable domain KAGVTQTPRYLIKTRGQQVTLSCSPISGHRSVSWYQQTPGQGLQFLFEYFSETQRNKGNFPGRFSGRQFSNSRSEMNVSTLELGDSALYLCASSSDRVGANTGELFFGEGSRLTVL.

The chain uses TRBV12-3 or TRBV12-4 and TRBJ1-1, with 8 nucleotides matching TRBD1. This CDR3 is built from 18 residues. Losses at the gene ends were 5 bases for V and 1 base for J; bases not matched to a gene: 15. CDR3 sequence: CASSPSPGTGPPNTEAFF. The CDR3 nucleotides read TGTGCCAGCAGTCCCAGCCCCGGGACAGGCCCCCCGAACACTGAAGCTTTCTTT.

The chain combines TRBV20-1 with TRBJ2-5, with 16 bases lining up with TRBD2. This CDR3 has 16 residues. Germline V CDR1 and CDR2: DFQATT, SNEGSKA (reference sequence). J gave up 5 bases and V 3 bases, and 6 bases lay outside the gene matches. CDR3: CSARGLAGGYGETQYF. CDR3 nucleotides: TGCAGTGCTAGGGGACTAGCGGGAGGGTATGGGGAGACCCAGTACTTC.

This clonotype was counted between two and nine times. The V gene is TRBV10-3, the J gene TRBJ2-2; tentative D call: TRBD2 (7 bases). Trimming took off 2 bases at V and 4 bases at J, with 11 bases between the two ends. The germline V gene encodes CDR1 ENHRY and CDR2 SYGVKD. The CDR3 consists of 15 residues. CDR3 loop: CAISEAGALTGELFF. The CDR3 nucleotides are TGTGCCATCAGTGAGGCGGGGGCCCTCACCGGGGAGCTGTTTTTT.

This chain connects TRBV12-3 or TRBV12-4 to TRBJ2-7; D is unclear. There are 14 residues in the CDR3. The germline V and J ends were trimmed by 1 base and 4 bases, with 11 bases remaining between them. As DNA, the CDR3 is TGTGCCAGCAGTTTAGGGGCCCACGGATACGAGCAGTACTTC. It is translated as CASSLGAHGYEQYF.

This chain joins TRBV20-1 and TRBJ2-1, with D possibly being TRBD2 (6 bases). CDR3 length: 15 amino acids. V lost 6 bases to trimming and J lost 2 bases, with 17 bases between them. Germline V gene lookup returns CDR1 DFQATT and CDR2 SNEGSKA (reference sequence). The CDR3 DNA reads TGCAGTGCCGGGACTCTCGGAGGGACCTACAATGAGCAGTTCTTC. Protein sequence: CSAGTLGGTYNEQFF.

This clonotype occurred once. This chain connects TRBV20-1 to TRBJ2-7, with TRBD1 matching over 9 bases. V lost 3 bases and J lost 5; bases outside the gene matches: 11. This CDR3 spans 15 amino acids. Germline assignment: CDR1 DFQATT and CDR2 SNEGSKA (reference sequence). The CDR3 region is CSASAGTGKIDEQYF. As DNA, the CDR3 is TGCAGTGCTAGTGCCGGGACAGGGAAAATCGACGAGCAGTACTTC.

The sample holds a few counts of this clonotype. The chain combines TRBV6-1 with TRBJ2-1; 7 bases line up with TRBD2. Trimming at V came to 7 bases and at J to 5 bases, leaving 17 bases not matched to a gene. The CDR3 is made up of 17 amino acids. Germline V lookup: CDR1 MNHNS, CDR2 SASEGT. In nucleotides, the CDR3 is TGTGCCAGCAAAAGAGTGGTACGGGCGGGAGCCAACAATGAGCAGTTCTTC. It encodes CASKRVVRAGANNEQFF.

V usage is TRBV12-3 or TRBV12-4 and J usage is TRBJ2-7; D is perhaps TRBD1 (5 bases). V lost 6 bases and J lost 6, with 18 bases in between. This CDR3 has 14 residues. CDR3 sequence reads: CASSLEAGAGEQYF. CDR3 bases: TGTGCCAGCAGCCTAGAGGCTGGGGCTGGCGAGCAGTACTTC.